What follows are 3 T cell receptor beta chains derived from one specimen sequenced in a study of T cell changes during pregnancy in multiple sclerosis. Profiling relied on immunoSEQ multiplex PCR, and the TCRdb table lists in-frame clones only, not all of them. The sample lists some 77,000 clones; approximately 90% were seen once. Sequenced material: peripheral blood, taken before pregnancy. The receptors derive from a female donor with multiple sclerosis, enrolled in a pregnancy study.

The chain joins TRBV30 to TRBJ2-1; D not resolved. CDR1 GTSNPN and CDR2 SVGIG come from the germline V gene (reference sequence). CDR3 length: 11 amino acids. Deletions cut 1 base from V and 6 bases from J, with 4 bases between. The CDR3 nucleotides read TGTGCCTGGAGTGCCATCAATGAGCAGTTCTTC. Translating gives CAWSAINEQFF.

The gene calls are TRBV30 and TRBJ1-6; TRBD1 might be the D (5 bases). Trimming stripped 4 bases from V and 7 bases from J, with 23 bases between. CDR1 is GTSNPN, CDR2 SVGIG, per germline (reference sequence). The CDR3 runs to 17 residues. The CDR3 is CAWKGRYPRSFNSPLHF. In nucleotides, the CDR3 is TGTGCCTGGAAGGGGCGGTACCCCCGGTCTTTCAATTCACCCCTCCACTTT.

The CDR3 nucleotides read TGTGCCAGCAGCCGAGACAGAGGTGAAAAACTGTTTTTT. It encodes CASSRDRGEKLFF. This chain joins TRBV5-6 and TRBJ1-4; a weak D match, TRBD1 (5 bases). V was shortened by 4 bases and J by 7 bases, with 11 bases between the two germline ends. This CDR3 region has 13 residues. The germline CDR1 and CDR2 sequences are SGHDT and YYEEEE.